Listed below are T cell receptor beta chains from one sample, sequenced in a study of blood T cell repertoires in COVID-19. The assay was immunoSEQ multiplex PCR, and TCRdb's table has in-frame clones only and misses some. This sample yields a few hundred thousand clones, of which roughly 90% are seen a single time; around 3% belongs to the top ten. Sequencing was carried out using peripheral blood. The receptor set was obtained from a woman in her 30s with COVID-19, enrolled during active disease. Each CDR3 is given with its conserved first and last residue. Fields, in order: D gene, clone size, J gene, V gene, CDR3 DNA, CDR3 protein. D genes are given only for firm matches. Clone size is given for some rows only: seen once, a few or many times, or a class if the clone is expanded.

>.|.|TRBJ1-1|TRBV10-1
TGCGCCAGCAGTGGGCCCCTACGGGAGGCTTTCTTT
CASSGPLREAFF
>TRBD1|.|TRBJ1-1|TRBV6-5
TGTGCCAGCAGGGGACAGGGGGGGACTGAAGCTTTCTTT
CASRGQGGTEAFF
>TRBD1|.|TRBJ1-1|TRBV6-5
TGTGCCAGCAGGCCCCCGGGACAGGGTCTAACTTTCTTT
CASRPPGQGLTFF
>.|.|TRBJ2-5|TRBV6-5
TGTGCCAGCAGTTCCACCCAGGGTATTGAGACCCAGTACTTC
CASSSTQGIETQYF
>.|.|TRBJ2-5|TRBV24-1
TGTGCCACCAGTGATTTTGCCCGGGGGGCGGAGACCCAGTACTTC
CATSDFARGAETQYF
>.|once|TRBJ1-5|TRBV3-1/TRBV3-2
TGTGCCAGCAGCCCACGGGGGGGGGATCAGCCCCAGCATTTT
CASSPRGGDQPQHF
>TRBD1|.|TRBJ1-6|TRBV7-2
TGTGCCAGCACGACAGGGGGCGTTAATAATTCACCCCTCCACTTT
CASTTGGVNNSPLHF
>.|.|TRBJ1-2|TRBV29-1
TGCAGCGTTACCCAGACCGGATGGGGGGACACCTTC
CSVTQTGWGDTF
>TRBD1|.|TRBJ2-7|TRBV24-1
TGTGCCACCAGTGACACTACTGACAGGGGGGTTTTCGAGCAGTACTTC
CATSDTTDRGVFEQYF
>.|.|TRBJ2-2|TRBV5-1
TGCGCCAGCAGCGGCACGAACTCCCAGGGCGGGGAGCTGTTTTTT
CASSGTNSQGGELFF
>TRBD2|.|TRBJ2-7|TRBV7-2
TGTGCCAGCAGCTTAGCCCTTATTAGCGGGGGGGCCTACGAGCAGTACTTC
CASSLALISGGAYEQYF
>.|once|TRBJ2-2|TRBV5-1
TGCGCCAGCAGCCGAGGCCACAACAGGGATTACACCGGGGAGCTGTTTTTT
CASSRGHNRDYTGELFF
>TRBD1|.|TRBJ1-4|TRBV19
TGTGCCAGTAGTACCCCGGACAGGGGGAAAACTAATGAAAAACTGTTTTTT
CASSTPDRGKTNEKLFF
>TRBD1|.|TRBJ1-1|TRBV4-3
TGCGCCAGCAGCCAAGACGCGACAGGGGTGAGTGGGACTGAAGCTTTCTTT
CASSQDATGVSGTEAFF
>TRBD1|.|TRBJ2-5|TRBV28
TGTGCCAGCAGCCCGGGACAGGCCTGGGGGCAAGAGACCCAGTACTTC
CASSPGQAWGQETQYF
>TRBD2|few|TRBJ2-3|TRBV27
TGTGCCAGCAGTTTATCGAGGACTAGCGGGAGTGATACGCAGTATTTT
CASSLSRTSGSDTQYF
>.|.|TRBJ1-6|TRBV28
TGTGCCAGCAGTTTAATAGGTACTTGGGAGCCCCTCCACTTT
CASSLIGTWEPLHF
>.|.|TRBJ1-3|TRBV11-2
TGTGCCAGCAGCTTAAGAGTCCCTGACTCTGGAAACACCATATATTTT
CASSLRVPDSGNTIYF
>TRBD1|.|TRBJ2-3|TRBV18
TGTGCCAGCTCACCGACAGGGTTGGCAGATACGCAGTATTTT
CASSPTGLADTQYF
>.|.|TRBJ2-1|TRBV7-9
TGTGCCAGCCGCCCCGGGACACACAATGAGCAGTTCTTC
CASRPGTHNEQFF
>.|.|TRBJ2-7|TRBV5-4
TGTGCCAGCAGCTTGGTGGTCTTGCGCGAGCAGTACTTC
CASSLVVLREQYF
>TRBD1|.|TRBJ2-3|TRBV29-1
TGCAGCGTTGAACAGGGGGCAGATACGCAGTATTTT
CSVEQGADTQYF
>TRBD1|.|TRBJ1-2|TRBV7-2
TGTGCCAGCAGCTTCCCGCCGGGACAGGGGATTAACTATGGCTACACCTTC
CASSFPPGQGINYGYTF
>.|.|TRBJ1-4|TRBV29-1
TGCAGCGTTGAGTTCACAGCAGTTAATGAAAAACTGTTTTTT
CSVEFTAVNEKLFF
>TRBD1|.|TRBJ2-4|TRBV28
TGTGCCAGCAGTTTTTATTTTGGTCCCGGGACAGGGACCAAAAACATTCAGTACTTC
CASSFYFGPGTGTKNIQYF
>.|.|TRBJ1-4|TRBV20-1
TGCATCCCGAAGGGGCAGAAACTGTTTTTT
CIPKGQKLFF
>.|.|TRBJ1-1|TRBV28
TGTGCCAGCAGACATTACGAGAGTACGGGGGCTTTCTTT
CASRHYESTGAFF
>TRBD2|.|TRBJ2-3|TRBV5-4
TGTGCCAGCAGCTCGGGGACTAACCGAGGCACAGATACGCAGTATTTT
CASSSGTNRGTDTQYF
>.|.|TRBJ1-3|TRBV18
TGTGCCAGCTCACCGTTGGGCCAGGGAGGACTCTCTGGAAACACCATATATTTT
CASSPLGQGGLSGNTIYF
>TRBD2|.|TRBJ2-2|TRBV6-2/TRBV6-3
TGTGCCAGCAGTTTTCTAGCGGGAGGGCCTGTCGGGGAGCTGTTTTTT
CASSFLAGGPVGELFF
>TRBD1|.|TRBJ1-5|TRBV30
TGTGCCTGGAGTGCCGGGACAGGGGACAATCAGCCCCAGCATTTT
CAWSAGTGDNQPQHF
>.|.|TRBJ1-1|TRBV29-1
TGCAGCGTTGAAGGGCTTATGAACACTGAAGCTTTCTTT
CSVEGLMNTEAFF
>.|.|TRBJ1-2|TRBV12-5
TGTGCTAGTGGGAGGGGGGGGCAGGCTGGCTACACCTTC
CASGRGGQAGYTF
>TRBD1|.|TRBJ1-3|TRBV7-2
TGTGCCAGCAGCCCACAGGGGAGGGGAAACACCATATATTTT
CASSPQGRGNTIYF
>.|.|TRBJ2-4|TRBV7-7
TGTGCTAGCACCCTCGGGGGTCTAGCCAAAAACATTCAGTACTTC
CASTLGGLAKNIQYF
>.|.|TRBJ2-5|TRBV3-1/TRBV3-2
TGTGCCAGCAGCCCGACAGGAAGGCAAGAGACCCAGTACTTC
CASSPTGRQETQYF
>.|.|TRBJ1-3|TRBV15
TGTGCCACCAGGCTAACAGGGTCTGGAAACACCATATATTTT
CATRLTGSGNTIYF
>TRBD1|once|TRBJ2-5|TRBV5-1
TGCGCCAGCAACTCGGCCCCCGGACAGGGAGAGACCCAGTACTTC
CASNSAPGQGETQYF
>TRBD2|.|TRBJ2-5|TRBV5-1
TGCGCCAGCAAATTTGGCGGGAGGACCTATACCCAAGAGACCCAGTACTTC
CASKFGGRTYTQETQYF
>TRBD1|.|TRBJ1-2|TRBV28
TGTGCCAGCACCCTACCCACAGGGGACTATGGCTACACCTTC
CASTLPTGDYGYTF
>.|.|TRBJ2-4|TRBV7-2
TGTGCCAGCAGCAAACGGACAGAGGAAAACATTCAGTACTTC
CASSKRTEENIQYF
>.|once|TRBJ1-4|TRBV5-1
TGCGCCAGCAGCCCGGGACACCCTAATGAAAAACTGTTTTTT
CASSPGHPNEKLFF
>TRBD1|.|TRBJ2-5|TRBV6-2/TRBV6-3
TGTGCCAGCACCCCAACGTGGACAGGGCGAGAGACCCAGTACTTC
CASTPTWTGRETQYF
>.|.|TRBJ1-1|TRBV14
TGTGCCAGCAGCCAAAAACAGGGAGACACTGAAGCTTTCTTT
CASSQKQGDTEAFF
>.|few|TRBJ1-1|TRBV7-2
TGTGCCAGCAGCTTAGCTAAAGACAGGACTGAAGCTTTCTTT
CASSLAKDRTEAFF
>TRBD2|.|TRBJ2-5|TRBV4-3
TGCGCCAGCAGCCAAGACCTAGCGGGGGGAGGAGAGACCCAGTACTTC
CASSQDLAGGGETQYF
>.|.|TRBJ1-2|TRBV2
TGTGCCTCGGAAGCAGGGAACTATGGCTACACCTTC
CASEAGNYGYTF
>TRBD1|.|TRBJ1-1|TRBV4-2
TGTGCCAGCAGCCGACGGGACAGGAACACTGAAGCTTTCTTT
CASSRRDRNTEAFF
>TRBD2|.|TRBJ2-2|TRBV6-6
TGTGCCAGCAGTCCCGGGACTAGCGCCAACACCGGGGAGCTGTTTTTT
CASSPGTSANTGELFF
>.|.|TRBJ1-3|TRBV28
TGTGCCAGCAGTTTATGGGGGACAATATCTGGAAACACCATATATTTT
CASSLWGTISGNTIYF
>.|once|TRBJ2-3|TRBV6-1
TGTGCCAGCAGTGAAAGCGCCCGCACAGATACGCAGTATTTT
CASSESARTDTQYF
>.|.|TRBJ2-2|TRBV28
TGTGCCAGCAGTTTTCGGAGCACCGGGGAGCTGTTTTTT
CASSFRSTGELFF
>TRBD1|.|TRBJ1-1|TRBV6-2/TRBV6-3
TGTGCCAGCAGTAGGACAGGGGGTGGTGAAGCTTTCTTT
CASSRTGGGEAFF
>TRBD2|.|TRBJ2-1|TRBV24-1
TGTGCCACCAGTGATACCCTAGCGGGAGCCTCCTACAATGAGCAGTTCTTC
CATSDTLAGASYNEQFF
>.|.|TRBJ1-1|TRBV10-3
TGTGCCATCAGTAAGGAGGGCTCTGAAGCTTTCTTT
CAISKEGSEAFF
>.|.|TRBJ2-7|TRBV10-3
TGTGCCATCAGTGAGCTTACAGGGCCATACGAGCAGTACTTC
CAISELTGPYEQYF
>.|.|TRBJ1-1|TRBV6-5
TGTGCCAGCAGTTACGGGATGGGAGGGGTGAGCACTGAAGCTTTCTTT
CASSYGMGGVSTEAFF